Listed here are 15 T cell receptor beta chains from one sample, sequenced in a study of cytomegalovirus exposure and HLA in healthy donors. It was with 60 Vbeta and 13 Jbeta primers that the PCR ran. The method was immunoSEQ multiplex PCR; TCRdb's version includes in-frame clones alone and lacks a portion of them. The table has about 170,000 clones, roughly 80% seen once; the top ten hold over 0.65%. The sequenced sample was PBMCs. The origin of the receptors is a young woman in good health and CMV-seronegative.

The CDR3 protein is CASSVAGLASSYEQYF. DNA for the CDR3: TGTGCCAGCAGCGTAGCGGGACTAGCGAGCTCCTACGAGCAGTACTTC. The rearrangement joins TRBV9 to TRBJ2-7; 10 nucleotides line up with TRBD2. The ends lost 0 bases at V and 0 bases at J; junction bases unmatched: 3. The CDR3 covers 16 residues. Germline V lookup: CDR1 SGDLS, CDR2 YYNGEE.

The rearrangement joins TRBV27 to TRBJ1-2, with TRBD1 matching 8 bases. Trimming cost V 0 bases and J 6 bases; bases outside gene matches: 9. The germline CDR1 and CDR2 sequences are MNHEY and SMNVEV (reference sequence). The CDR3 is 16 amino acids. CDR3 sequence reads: CASSLSAVGQVNGYTF. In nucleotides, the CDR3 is TGTGCCAGCAGTTTATCCGCCGTGGGACAGGTCAATGGCTACACCTTC.

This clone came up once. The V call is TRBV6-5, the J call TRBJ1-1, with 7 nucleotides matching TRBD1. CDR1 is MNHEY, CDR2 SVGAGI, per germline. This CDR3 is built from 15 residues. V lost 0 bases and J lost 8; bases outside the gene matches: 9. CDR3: CASSYSTRQGGEAFF. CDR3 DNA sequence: TGTGCCAGCAGTTACTCGACCCGACAGGGAGGAGAAGCTTTCTTT.

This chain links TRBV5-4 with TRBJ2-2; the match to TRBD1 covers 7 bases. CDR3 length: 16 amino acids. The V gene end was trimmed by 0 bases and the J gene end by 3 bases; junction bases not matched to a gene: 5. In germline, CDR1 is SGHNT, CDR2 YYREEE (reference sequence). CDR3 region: CASSLGRGRDTGELFF. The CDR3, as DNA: TGTGCCAGCAGCTTGGGAAGGGGGCGCGACACCGGGGAGCTGTTTTTT.

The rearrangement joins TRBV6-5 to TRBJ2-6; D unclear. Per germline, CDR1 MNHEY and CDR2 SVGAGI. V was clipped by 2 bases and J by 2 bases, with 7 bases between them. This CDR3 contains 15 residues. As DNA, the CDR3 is TGTGCCAGCAGTTACGAGAGTGCTGGGGCCAACGTCCTGACTTTC. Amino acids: CASSYESAGANVLTF.

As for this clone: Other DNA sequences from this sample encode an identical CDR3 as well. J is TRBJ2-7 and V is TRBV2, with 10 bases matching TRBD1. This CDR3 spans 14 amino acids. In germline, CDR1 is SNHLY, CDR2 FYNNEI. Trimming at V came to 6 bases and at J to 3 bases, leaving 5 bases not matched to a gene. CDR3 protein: CASRTGTGDYEQYF. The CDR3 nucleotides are TGTGCCAGCAGAACCGGGACAGGGGACTACGAGCAGTACTTC.

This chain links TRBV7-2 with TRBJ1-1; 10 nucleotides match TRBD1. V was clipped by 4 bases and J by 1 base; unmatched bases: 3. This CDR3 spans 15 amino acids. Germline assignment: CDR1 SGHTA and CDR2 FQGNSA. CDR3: CASSSGQGGNTEAFF. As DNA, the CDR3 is TGTGCCAGCAGCTCAGGACAGGGGGGGAACACTGAAGCTTTCTTT. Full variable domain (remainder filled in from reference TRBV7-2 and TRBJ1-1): GAGVSQSPSNKVTEKGKDVELRCDPISGHTALYWYRQSLGQGLEFLIYFQGNSAPDKSGLPSDRFSAERTGGSVSTLTIQRTQQEDSAVYLCASSSGQGGNTEAFFGQGTRLTVV.

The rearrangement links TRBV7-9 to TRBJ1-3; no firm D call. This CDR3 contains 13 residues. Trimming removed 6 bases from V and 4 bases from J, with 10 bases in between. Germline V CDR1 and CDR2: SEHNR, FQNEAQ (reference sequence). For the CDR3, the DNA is TGTGCCAGCAGACAATCTGTAGGAAACACCATATATTTT. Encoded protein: CASRQSVGNTIYF. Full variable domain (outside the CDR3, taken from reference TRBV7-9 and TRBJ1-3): DTGVSQNPRHKITKRGQNVTFRCDPISEHNRLYWYRQTLGQGPEFLTYFQNEAQLEKSRLLSDRFSAERPKGSFSTLEIQRTEQGDSAMYLCASRQSVGNTIYFGEGSWLTVV.

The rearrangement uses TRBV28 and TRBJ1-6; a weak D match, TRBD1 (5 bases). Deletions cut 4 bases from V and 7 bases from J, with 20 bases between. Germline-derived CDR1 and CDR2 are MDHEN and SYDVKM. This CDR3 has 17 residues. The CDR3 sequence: CASSSNRDSSFNSPLHF. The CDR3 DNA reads TGTGCCAGCAGTTCAAACCGCGACAGTTCTTTCAATTCACCCCTCCACTTT.

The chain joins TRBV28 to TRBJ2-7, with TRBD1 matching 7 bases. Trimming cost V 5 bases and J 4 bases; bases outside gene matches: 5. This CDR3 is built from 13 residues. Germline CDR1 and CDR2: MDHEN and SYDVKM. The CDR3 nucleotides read TGTGCCAGCAGTCGGACAGGTACTTACGAGCAGTACTTC. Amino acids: CASSRTGTYEQYF.

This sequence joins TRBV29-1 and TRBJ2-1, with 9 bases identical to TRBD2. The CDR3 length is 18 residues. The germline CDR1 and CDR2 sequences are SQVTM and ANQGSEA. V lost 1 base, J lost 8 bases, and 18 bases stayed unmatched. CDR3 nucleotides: TGCAGCGTTGAAGGCACGGTTGCGGGAGGGCCATTTTCGGATGAGCAGTTCTTC. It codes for CSVEGTVAGGPFSDEQFF.

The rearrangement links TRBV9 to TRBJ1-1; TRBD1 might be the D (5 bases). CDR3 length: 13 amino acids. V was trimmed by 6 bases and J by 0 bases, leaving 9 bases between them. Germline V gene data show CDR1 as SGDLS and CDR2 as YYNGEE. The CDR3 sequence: CASTEGMNTEAFF. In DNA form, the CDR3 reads TGTGCCAGCACGGAGGGGATGAACACTGAAGCTTTCTTT.

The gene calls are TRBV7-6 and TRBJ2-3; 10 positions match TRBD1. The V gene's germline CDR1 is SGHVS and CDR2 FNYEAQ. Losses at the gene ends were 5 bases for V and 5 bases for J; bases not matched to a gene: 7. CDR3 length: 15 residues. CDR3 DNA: TGTGCCAGCAGCCTCAGGGGGACAGGGGAAGATACGCAGTATTTT. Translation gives CASSLRGTGEDTQYF. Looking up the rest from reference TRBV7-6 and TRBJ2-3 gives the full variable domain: GAGVSQSPRYKVTKRGQDVALRCDPISGHVSLYWYRQALGQGPEFLTYFNYEAQQDKSGLPNDRFSAERPEGSISTLTIQRTEQRDSAMYRCASSLRGTGEDTQYFGPGTRLTVL.

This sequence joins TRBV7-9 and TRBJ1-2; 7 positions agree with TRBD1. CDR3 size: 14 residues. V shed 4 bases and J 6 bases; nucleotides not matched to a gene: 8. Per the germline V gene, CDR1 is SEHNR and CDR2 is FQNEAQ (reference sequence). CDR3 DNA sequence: TGTGCCAGCAGCTCTCCCCTGGGGACAGATGGCTACACCTTC. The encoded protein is CASSSPLGTDGYTF. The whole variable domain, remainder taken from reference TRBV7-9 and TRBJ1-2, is DTGVSQNPRHKITKRGQNVTFRCDPISEHNRLYWYRQTLGQGPEFLTYFQNEAQLEKSRLLSDRFSAERPKGSFSTLEIQRTEQGDSAMYLCASSSPLGTDGYTFGSGTRLTVV.

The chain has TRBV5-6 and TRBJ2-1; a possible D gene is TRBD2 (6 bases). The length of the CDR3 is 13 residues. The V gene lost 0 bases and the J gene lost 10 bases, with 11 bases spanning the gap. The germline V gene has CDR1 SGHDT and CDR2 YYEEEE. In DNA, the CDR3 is TGTGCCAGCAGCTTGGGGGCGGGGTTGGAGCAGTTCTTC. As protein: CASSLGAGLEQFF. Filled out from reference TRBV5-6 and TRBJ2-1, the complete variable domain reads DAGVTQSPTHLIKTRGQQVTLRCSPKSGHDTVSWYQQALGQGPQFIFQYYEEEERQRGNFPDRFSGHQFPNYSSELNVNALLLGDSALYLCASSLGAGLEQFFGPGTRLTVL.